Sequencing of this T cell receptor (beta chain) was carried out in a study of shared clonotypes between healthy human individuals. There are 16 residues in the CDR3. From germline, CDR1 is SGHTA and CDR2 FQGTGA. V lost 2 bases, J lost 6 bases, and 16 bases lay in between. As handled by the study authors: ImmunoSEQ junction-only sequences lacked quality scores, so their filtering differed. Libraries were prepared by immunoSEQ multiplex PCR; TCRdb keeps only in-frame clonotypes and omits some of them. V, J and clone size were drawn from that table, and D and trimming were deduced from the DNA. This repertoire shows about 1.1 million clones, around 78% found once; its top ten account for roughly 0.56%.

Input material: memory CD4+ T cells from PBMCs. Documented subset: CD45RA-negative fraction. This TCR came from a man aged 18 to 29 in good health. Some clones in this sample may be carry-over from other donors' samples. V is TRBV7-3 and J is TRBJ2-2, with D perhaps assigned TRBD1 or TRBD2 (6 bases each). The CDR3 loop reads CASSLSTRTAPGELFF. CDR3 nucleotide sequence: TGTGCCAGCAGCTTATCGACTAGGACAGCACCCGGGGAGCTGTTTTTT. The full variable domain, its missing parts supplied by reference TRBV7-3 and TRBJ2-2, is GAGVSQTPSNKVTEKGKYVELRCDPISGHTALYWYRQSLGQGPEFLIYFQGTGAADDSGLPNDRFFAVRPEGSVSTLKIQRTERGDSAVYLCASSLSTRTAPGELFFGEGSRLTVL.